Each of the 5 T cell receptor beta chains below was sequenced from the same sample in a study of control samples from healthy donors and cancer patients. This table comes from immunoSEQ multiplex PCR, and its TCRdb copy is limited to in-frame clones, with some not included. Of 65,000 to 95,000 clones in the sample, around 87% are singletons; the top ten hold around 18%. The sequencing input was blood. Receptor source: a man between 45 and 60 years old in good health.

This chain joins TRBV29-1 and TRBJ2-7; 9 nucleotides match TRBD1. The V gene's germline CDR1 is SQVTM and CDR2 ANQGSEA. V was clipped by 3 bases and J by 5 bases; unmatched bases: 5. The CDR3 has 13 amino acids. CDR3 sequence reads: CSVDPGQGNEQYF. In DNA, the CDR3 is TGCAGCGTTGATCCGGGACAGGGTAACGAGCAGTACTTC.

The rearrangement links TRBV7-2 to TRBJ1-2; 8 positions agree with TRBD1. The CDR3 contains 14 residues. CDR1 is SGHTA, CDR2 FQGNSA, per germline. The junction had 2 bases not matched to a gene; V was cut back by 0 bases and J by 5 bases. The CDR3 loop reads CASSLADRGYGYTF. The CDR3 nucleotides read TGTGCCAGCAGCTTAGCTGACAGGGGATATGGCTACACCTTC. The complete variable domain, with remaining parts taken from reference TRBV7-2 and TRBJ1-2, reads GAGVSQSPSNKVTEKGKDVELRCDPISGHTALYWYRQSLGQGLEFLIYFQGNSAPDKSGLPSDRFSAERTGGSVSTLTIQRTQQEDSAVYLCASSLADRGYGYTFGSGTRLTVV.

In its sample, this clone was seen a few times. The chain uses TRBV20-1 and TRBJ1-2, with D perhaps TRBD1 (5 bases). This CDR3 is 13 amino acids long. V gave up 3 bases and J gave up 1 base, with 9 bases separating them. The germline V gene has CDR1 DFQATT and CDR2 SNEGSKA (reference sequence). The CDR3 here is CSASGGSNYGYTF. CDR3 nucleotide sequence: TGCAGTGCTAGTGGGGGGAGTAACTATGGCTACACCTTC.

The rearrangement joins TRBV7-9 to TRBJ1-1; 7 bases are a match to TRBD1. This CDR3 has 15 residues. Germline V lookup: CDR1 SEHNR, CDR2 FQNEAQ (reference sequence). The junction had 8 bases not matched to a gene; V was cut back by 1 base and J by 6 bases. The CDR3 protein is CASSLGTGLHSEAFF. In DNA, the CDR3 is TGTGCCAGCAGCTTAGGGACAGGCCTACATTCTGAAGCTTTCTTT.

CDR3 amino acids: CASSQEGPGGPQHF. The CDR3 region has the DNA TGCGCCAGCAGCCAAGAGGGACCCGGGGGGCCCCAGCATTTT. The rearrangement joins TRBV4-1 to TRBJ1-5; the D gene is possibly TRBD1 (5 bases). Germline-derived CDR1 and CDR2 are MGHRA and YSYEKL. Trimming removed 0 bases at V and 9 bases at J, with 12 bases between. The CDR3 is made up of 14 amino acids.